A few counts support the clone carrying this T cell receptor beta chain. The sample belongs to a study of early T cells in non-severe SARS-CoV-2 infection. Overall study: The authors sequenced bulk RNA from unsorted whole blood, leaving chains unpaired.

Germline CDR1 reads SGHNT; CDR2 reads YYREEE (reference sequence). Trimming removed 3 bases from V and 4 bases from J, with 17 bases in between. The CDR3 covers 15 residues. Individual cDNA molecules received unique molecular identifiers during library preparation. TCRdb redid the calling of the 5' RACE reads with MiXCR, one entry per CDR3 protein. The table records some 55,000 distinct CDR3 sequences, around 12% of them present only once. This receptor was identified in an adult who was a healthcare worker with PCR-confirmed SARS-CoV-2 infection or an uninfected control (not recorded which). The J gene is TRBJ2-7, the V gene TRBV5-4, with D perhaps assigned TRBD1 or TRBD2 (5 bases each). The sequencing input was whole blood. In DNA, the CDR3 is TGTGCCAGCAGCTCACCGGGACGGGATCCGTACGAGCAGTACTTC. It codes for CASSSPGRDPYEQYF.